This entry lists 8 T cell receptor beta chains sequenced from one sample in a study of T cells in Graves' hyperthyroidism and ophthalmopathy. Researchers amplified the TCR beta CDR3 regions from RNA transcripts. An initial round of RT-PCR targeting the TCR CDR3 relied on the HTBI primer set. TCRdb re-analysed the multiplex PCR reads in MiXCR, keeping a single row per CDR3 protein. The data hold a few hundred thousand distinct CDR3 sequences, with around 25% observed a single time. Sequencing was done on a sample of blood. All receptors derive from a man aged 45 to 65 with Graves' hyperthyroidism.

In regard to this clonotype: Possible read error: a much larger clone is one base away. This sequence joins TRBV20-1 and TRBJ2-1; D may match TRBD1 or TRBD2 (5 bases each). The CDR3 totals 16 residues. Germline V gene lookup returns CDR1 DFQATT and CDR2 SNEGSKA (reference sequence). The CDR3 sequence: CSAPLGAGGLNNGQFF. CDR3 bases: TGCAGTGCCCCCCTAGGGGCAGGCGGGTTAAACAATGGGCAGTTCTTC.

V is TRBV13 and J is TRBJ1-6; D possibly corresponds to TRBD1 (6 bases). CDR1 PRHDT and CDR2 FYEKMQ come from the germline V gene (reference sequence). V gave up 3 bases and J gave up 7 bases, with 13 bases separating them. CDR3 length: 15 residues. The CDR3 nucleotides are TGTGCCAGCAGCTTCCGGGGGGCGAAGAATTCACCCCTCCACTTT. This gives the protein CASSFRGAKNSPLHF. Full variable domain (rest looked up from reference TRBV13 and TRBJ1-6): AAGVIQSPRHLIKEKRETATLKCYPIPRHDTVYWYQQGPGQDPQFLISFYEKMQSDKGSIPDRFSAQQFSDYHSELNMSSLELGDSALYFCASSFRGAKNSPLHFGNGTRLTVT.

The chain combines TRBV6-1 with TRBJ2-3; TRBD2 matches at 13 bases. The V segment lost 6 bases and the J segment 2 bases; nucleotides outside the gene matches: 8. CDR1 is MNHNS and CDR2 is SASEGT in the germline V gene. The CDR3 contains 17 residues. The CDR3 nucleotides are TGTGCCAGCAGCCGAGGACTAGCGGGAGTAGTCACAGATACGCAGTATTTT. Translation: CASSRGLAGVVTDTQYF.

The table lists this clonotype with a few counts. The chain has TRBV7-2 and TRBJ2-1, with D maybe TRBD2 (6 bases). Germline values: CDR1 SGHTA, CDR2 FQGNSA. V lost 1 base to trimming and J lost 0 bases, with 10 bases between them. The CDR3 loop spans 16 amino acids. The CDR3 bases are TGTGCCAGCAGCTTAGTTGGGGAGGTCTCCTACAATGAGCAGTTCTTC. The encoded protein is CASSLVGEVSYNEQFF.

This clonotype has more than one count but fewer than ten. The chain combines TRBV24-1 with TRBJ2-2; D could derive from TRBD1 or TRBD2 (5 bases each). V shed 9 bases and J shed 1 base, with 14 bases lying between them. Germline CDR1 and CDR2: KGHDR and SFDVKD. This CDR3 is built from 15 residues. The CDR3 nucleotides read TGTGCCACCTCCGAGGGACGGCGGAACACCGGGGAGCTGTTTTTT. Its translation is CATSEGRRNTGELFF.

This chain connects TRBV18 to TRBJ2-2, with 12 bases aligning to TRBD2. The CDR3 is 16 amino acids. With V trimmed by 8 bases and J by 6 bases, 10 bases remained unmatched. Germline V gene lookup returns CDR1 KGHSH and CDR2 LQKENI. Here the CDR3 reads CASSGKTSGSSGELFF. In nucleotides, the CDR3 is TGTGCCAGCAGCGGAAAGACTAGCGGGAGTTCCGGGGAGCTGTTTTTT.

This rearrangement joins TRBV28 to TRBJ2-2; no clear D gene. Per germline, CDR1 MDHEN and CDR2 SYDVKM. The CDR3 has 14 amino acids. Trimming cost V 6 bases and J 0 bases, with 8 bases left between them. The CDR3 DNA is TGTGCCAGCAGAGACCCCTCGAACACCGGGGAGCTGTTTTTT. Its translation: CASRDPSNTGELFF.

This chain uses TRBV7-8 with TRBJ1-4, with D maybe TRBD1 (6 bases). The CDR3 runs to 15 residues. CDR1 is SGHVS and CDR2 is FQNEAQ in the germline V gene. V was pared by 0 bases and J by 6 bases, with 11 bases between. The CDR3 here is CASSLAAGADEKLFF. The CDR3 DNA reads as TGTGCCAGCAGCTTAGCGGCAGGGGCGGATGAAAAACTGTTTTTT.